Here is one TCR beta chain with its context. Its antigen is undetermined. V dropped 0 bases and J dropped 5; count of bases not matched to a gene: 5. The CDR3 spans 14 residues. The germline gives CDR1 SGHRS, CDR2 YFSETQ. This specimen comes from a study of cytomegalovirus exposure and HLA in healthy donors. The primer mix had 60 Vbeta and 13 Jbeta primers. TCRdb's copy holds only in-frame clones and misses some; the assay was immunoSEQ multiplex PCR. The table includes more than 150,000 clones, roughly nine tenths detected once. Study-level results: Presence/absence analyses supposed approximately even sequencing depth among donors.

Material: PBMCs. The receptor's source is a girl less than two years old in good health and CMV-seronegative. The rearrangement joins TRBV5-1 to TRBJ2-7; 7 bases are shared with TRBD2. CDR3 amino acids: CASSLAREFDEQYF. The CDR3 DNA follows: TGCGCCAGCAGCTTGGCGCGGGAGTTCGACGAGCAGTACTTC.